This T cell receptor beta chain was documented in a study of Ad26.COV2.S vaccination and SARS-CoV-2 variants. Produced via immunoSEQ multiplex PCR; TCRdb's table is partial and in-frame only. This sample has around 400,000 clones, with more than 80% found just once. Treatment specified: roughly 19 received Ad26.COV2.S at low or high dose, single or two shots; several received placebo; per-sample allocation not given. Sampling took place 63 days after the first vaccine or placebo injection. The individual, an adult aged 18-55 years, was a donor in Boston. An Ad26 vector expressing Wuhan-strain SARS-CoV-2 spike served as the vaccine. V shed 6 bases and J shed 8 bases, with 14 bases lying between them. This CDR3 spans 12 amino acids. CDR1 SGHDT and CDR2 YYEEEE come from the germline V gene.

This chain links TRBV5-6 with TRBJ1-2; D gene uncertain. This sequence was found in a person between 18 and 65 years old who received the Ad26.COV2.S COVID-19 vaccine or a placebo. The source material was peripheral blood, sampled in a trial of Ad26.COV2.S vaccine versus placebo. The CDR3 here is CASKLEGFGYTF. Here the CDR3 DNA reads TGTGCCAGCAAGTTGGAAGGGTTCGGCTACACCTTC.